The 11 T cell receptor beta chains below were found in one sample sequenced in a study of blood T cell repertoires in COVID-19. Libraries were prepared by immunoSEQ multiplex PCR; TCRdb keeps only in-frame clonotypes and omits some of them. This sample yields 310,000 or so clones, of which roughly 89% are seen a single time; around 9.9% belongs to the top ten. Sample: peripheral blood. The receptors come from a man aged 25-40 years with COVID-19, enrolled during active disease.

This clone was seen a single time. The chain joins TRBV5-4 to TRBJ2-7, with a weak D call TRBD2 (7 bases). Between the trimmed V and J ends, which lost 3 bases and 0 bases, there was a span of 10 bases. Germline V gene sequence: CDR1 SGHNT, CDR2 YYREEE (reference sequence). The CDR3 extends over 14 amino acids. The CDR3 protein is CASSSRGASYEQYF. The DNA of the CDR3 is TGTGCCAGCAGCTCTCGGGGGGCCTCCTACGAGCAGTACTTC.

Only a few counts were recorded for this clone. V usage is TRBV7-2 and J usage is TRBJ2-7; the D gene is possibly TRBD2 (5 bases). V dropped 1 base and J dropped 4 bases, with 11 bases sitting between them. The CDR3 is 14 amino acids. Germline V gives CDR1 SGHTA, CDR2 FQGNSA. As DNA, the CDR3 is TGTGCCAGCAGCTTAGAAGCGGTAGGTTACGAGCAGTACTTC. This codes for CASSLEAVGYEQYF.

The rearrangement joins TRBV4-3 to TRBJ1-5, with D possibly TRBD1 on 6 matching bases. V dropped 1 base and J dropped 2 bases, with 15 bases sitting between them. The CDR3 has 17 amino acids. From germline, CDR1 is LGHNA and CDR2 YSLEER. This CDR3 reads CASSQVPTGKGNQPQHF. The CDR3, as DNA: TGCGCCAGCAGCCAAGTTCCCACAGGGAAGGGCAATCAGCCCCAGCATTTT.

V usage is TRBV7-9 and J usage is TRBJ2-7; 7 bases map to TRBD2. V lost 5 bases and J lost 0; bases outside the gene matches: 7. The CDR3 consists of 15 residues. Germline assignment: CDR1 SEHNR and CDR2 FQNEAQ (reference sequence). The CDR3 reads CASSEQRTSSYEQYF. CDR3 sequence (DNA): TGTGCCAGCAGCGAACAACGGACTAGCTCCTACGAGCAGTACTTC.

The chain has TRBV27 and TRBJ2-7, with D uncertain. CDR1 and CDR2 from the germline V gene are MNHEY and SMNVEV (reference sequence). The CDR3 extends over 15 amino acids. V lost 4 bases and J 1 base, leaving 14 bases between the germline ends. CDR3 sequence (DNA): TGTGCCAGCAGTTGGTCTCGGTTTTCGTCCTACGAGCAGTACTTC. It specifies CASSWSRFSSYEQYF.

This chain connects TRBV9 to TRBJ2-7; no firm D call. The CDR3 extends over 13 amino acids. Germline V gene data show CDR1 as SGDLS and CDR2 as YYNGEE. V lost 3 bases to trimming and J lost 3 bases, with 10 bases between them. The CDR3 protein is CASSGTHNYEQYF. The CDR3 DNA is TGTGCCAGCAGCGGTACACATAACTACGAGCAGTACTTC.

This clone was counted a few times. The CDR3 is CASARGMNTEAFF. CDR3 in DNA: TGTGCCAGTGCCAGGGGGATGAACACTGAAGCTTTCTTT. V and J are TRBV19 and TRBJ1-1, with 7 bases identical to TRBD1. V trimming: 8 bases; J trimming: 0 bases; junction bases outside the gene matches: 3. CDR1 and CDR2 from the germline V gene are LNHDA and SQIVND (reference sequence). This CDR3 has 13 residues.

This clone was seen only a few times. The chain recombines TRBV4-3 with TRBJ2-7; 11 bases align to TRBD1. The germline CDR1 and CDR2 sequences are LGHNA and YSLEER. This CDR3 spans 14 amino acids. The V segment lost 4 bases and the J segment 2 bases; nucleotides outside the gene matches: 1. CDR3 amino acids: CASSPGQGAYEQYF. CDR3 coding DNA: TGCGCCAGCAGCCCGGGACAGGGGGCCTACGAGCAGTACTTC.

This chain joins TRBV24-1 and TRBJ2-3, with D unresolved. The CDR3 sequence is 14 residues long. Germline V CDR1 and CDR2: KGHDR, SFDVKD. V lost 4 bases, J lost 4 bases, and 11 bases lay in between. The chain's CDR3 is CATSDPSRADTQYF. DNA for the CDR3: TGTGCCACCAGTGACCCGAGTCGTGCAGATACGCAGTATTTT.

In DNA, the CDR3 is TGTGCCAGCAGCTCTCCCGGGACAGGACAAGAGACCCAGTACTTC. Translated, it gives CASSSPGTGQETQYF. The chain is built from TRBV7-8 and TRBJ2-5, with 8 positions matching TRBD1. Germline lookup yields CDR1 SGHVS and CDR2 FQNEAQ. Germline trimming cut 4 bases from V and 2 bases from J; bases unmatched to any gene: 6. The CDR3 is 15 residues long.

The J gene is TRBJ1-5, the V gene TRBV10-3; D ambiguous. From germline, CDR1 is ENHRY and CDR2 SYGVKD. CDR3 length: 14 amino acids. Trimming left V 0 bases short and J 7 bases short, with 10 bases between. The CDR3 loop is CAISESGGNQPQHF. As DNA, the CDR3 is TGTGCCATCAGTGAGTCAGGCGGGAACCAGCCCCAGCATTTT.